Presented here are 28 T cell receptor beta chains from one specimen sequenced in a study of T cells in Graves' hyperthyroidism and ophthalmopathy (dated 2019 in TCRdb). The library was produced with multiplex PCR. The sample was run on an Illumina HiSeq 2000. The TCR beta CDR3 regions were amplified from the RNA transcripts. A first-round RT-PCR of the TCR CDR3 used the HTBI primer set with the Qiagen OneStep RT-PCR kit. In TCRdb, the public reads were trimmed at Q25 with fastp and aligned with MiXCR, with productive beta chains retained. Each entry is one CDR3 protein sequence, shown with its most common DNA and genes. Here the sample has under 750,000 distinct CDR3 sequences; roughly a sixth occur a single time. Approximately 16% of the sample rests with the top ten. What was sequenced was blood. The receptor set was obtained from a woman aged 50 to 60 with Graves' hyperthyroidism that later progressed to Graves' ophthalmopathy.

The chain combines TRBV14 with TRBJ1-1; no reliable D call. From germline, CDR1 is SGHDN and CDR2 FVKESK. Trimming cost V 4 bases and J 6 bases, with 18 bases left between them. The CDR3 runs 15 residues. The CDR3 DNA reads TGTGCCAGCAGCCTCAGACTGAATATCGTATCTGAAGCTTTCTTT. It yields the protein CASSLRLNIVSEAFF.

For this clonotype: This may stem from a read error, because a much larger clone lies one nucleotide away. The V gene is TRBV9, the J gene TRBJ2-5; D is uncertain. The V gene's germline CDR1 is SGDLS and CDR2 YYNGEE. This CDR3 region has 14 residues. The CDR3 loop reads CASGVDPGQETQYF. For the CDR3, the DNA is TGTGCCAGCGGCGTAGATCCAGGCCAAGAGACCCAGTACTTC.

This clonotype was counted a few times. The V call is TRBV19, the J call TRBJ2-3, with D unresolved. Germline V gene lookup returns CDR1 LNHDA and CDR2 SQIVND (reference sequence). The CDR3 runs to 13 residues. V was pared by 3 bases and J by 1 base, with 5 bases between. CDR3 DNA sequence: TGTGCCAGTAGTATGGGCGGCACAGATACGCAGTATTTT. This translates into CASSMGGTDTQYF. Filled out from reference TRBV19 and TRBJ2-3, the complete variable domain reads DGGITQSPKYLFRKEGQNVTLSCEQNLNHDAMYWYRQDPGQGLRLIYYSQIVNDFQKGDIAEGYSVSREKKESFPLTVTSAQKNPTAFYLCASSMGGTDTQYFGPGTRLTVL.

For this clonotype: A much larger clone lies a single base off, so this may be a read error. This chain connects TRBV7-9 to TRBJ2-5; 8 nucleotides match TRBD1. The length of the CDR3 is 14 residues. CDR1 and CDR2 (germline): SEHNR, FQNEAQ (reference sequence). CDR3 bases: TGTGCCAGCGGCTTAGGACAGGGTAAAGAGACCCAGTACTTC. It translates to CASGLGQGKETQYF.

Regarding this clonotype: Just one base apart from a much larger clone, this may be a read error. This chain connects TRBV9 to TRBJ1-1; 8 positions agree with TRBD1. Per germline, CDR1 SGDLS and CDR2 YYNGEE. J lost 4 bases, V lost 4 bases, and 6 bases had no gene match. This CDR3 is 14 amino acids long. CDR3 residues: CASSPQGAFTEAFF. The CDR3 DNA follows: TGTGCCAGCAGCCCGCAGGGGGCCTTCACTGAAGCTTTCTTT.

In its sample, this clonotype was seen a few times. The CDR3 sequence is CASIPTPGSKEQYF. In DNA, the CDR3 is TGTGCCAGTATCCCCACACCGGGGAGTAAAGAGCAGTACTTC. V is TRBV19 and J is TRBJ2-7; TRBD2 might be the D (5 bases). Germline loops: CDR1 LNHDA, CDR2 SQIVND (reference sequence). This CDR3 is 14 amino acids long. V shed 7 bases and J shed 7 bases, with 20 bases lying between them.

The J gene is TRBJ1-5, the V gene TRBV20-1; TRBD1 aligns across 7 bases. The CDR3 covers 14 residues. The germline gives CDR1 DFQATT, CDR2 SNEGSKA (reference sequence). V gave up 3 bases and J gave up 7 bases; unmatched junction bases: 9. This CDR3 reads CSARVGGGGQPQHF. The CDR3 DNA reads TGCAGTGCTAGGGTAGGAGGGGGCGGCCAGCCCCAGCATTTT.

This clonotype was detected many times. The J gene is TRBJ1-5, the V gene TRBV7-9, with a weak D call TRBD1 (5 bases). The CDR3 sequence is 15 residues long. Germline V lookup: CDR1 SEHNR, CDR2 FQNEAQ (reference sequence). The germline V and J ends were trimmed by 5 bases and 0 bases, with 11 bases remaining between them. DNA for the CDR3: TGTGCCAGCAGCCCGGGACCTCTTAGCAATCAGCCCCAGCATTTT. Translation gives CASSPGPLSNQPQHF. The complete variable domain, with remaining parts taken from reference TRBV7-9 and TRBJ1-5, reads DTGVSQNPRHKITKRGQNVTFRCDPISEHNRLYWYRQTLGQGPEFLTYFQNEAQLEKSRLLSDRFSAERPKGSFSTLEIQRTEQGDSAMYLCASSPGPLSNQPQHFGDGTRLSIL.

In its sample, this clonotype was seen a few times. CDR3 coding DNA: TGCAGTGCTAGAGCCGACAGAGCTAACTATGGCTACACCTTC. The encoded protein is CSARADRANYGYTF. The chain carries TRBV20-1 and TRBJ1-2, with D maybe TRBD1 (5 bases). The V and J ends lost 1 base and 0 bases respectively, with 9 bases between them. The CDR3 spans 14 residues. CDR1 DFQATT and CDR2 SNEGSKA come from the germline V gene (reference sequence).

This clonotype was seen repeatedly, ten times or more. The chain has TRBV3-1 and TRBJ1-1; D possibly corresponds to TRBD1 (6 bases). This CDR3 is 15 amino acids long. From germline, CDR1 is LGHDT and CDR2 YNNKEL (reference sequence). Trimming took off 1 base at V and 2 bases at J, with 11 bases between the two ends. The chain's CDR3 is CASSQGPGENTEAFF. The CDR3 nucleotides are TGTGCCAGCAGCCAAGGGCCAGGGGAAAACACTGAAGCTTTCTTT.

The chain combines TRBV5-1 with TRBJ1-4, with a tentative D call TRBD1 (5 bases). This CDR3 has 15 amino acids. V dropped 3 bases and J dropped 4 bases, with 13 bases sitting between them. Germline V gene sequence: CDR1 SGHRS, CDR2 YFSETQ. The CDR3 DNA sequence: TGCGCCAGCAGCTATTGGGACGGCCTTAATGAAAAACTGTTTTTT. Protein sequence: CASSYWDGLNEKLFF.

In its sample, this clonotype was seen many times. J is TRBJ2-1 and V is TRBV11-3; D gene uncertain. The length of the CDR3 is 16 residues. Germline loops: CDR1 SGHNT, CDR2 YENEEA. V lost 0 bases to trimming and J lost 0 bases, with 9 bases between them. The DNA for the CDR3 is TGTGCCAGCAGCTTAGATGTAAGGAGCTCCTACAATGAGCAGTTCTTC. Its protein product is CASSLDVRSSYNEQFF.

The chain uses TRBV27 and TRBJ1-5; D may be TRBD1 (5 bases). The CDR3 sequence is 15 residues long. Trimming removed 3 bases from V and 3 bases from J, with 12 bases in between. CDR1 and CDR2 (germline): MNHEY, SMNVEV (reference sequence). CDR3 coding DNA: TGTGCCAGCAGTTTGCTCGGGGGTACCAATCAGCCCCAGCATTTT. Protein sequence: CASSLLGGTNQPQHF.

This clonotype was observed at least ten times. The V call is TRBV27, the J call TRBJ2-7; 7 bases map to TRBD1. The CDR3 length is 14 residues. CDR1 and CDR2 from the germline V gene are MNHEY and SMNVEV (reference sequence). With 6 bases clipped from V and 0 bases from J, the junction kept 5 bases outside the gene matches. The CDR3 is CASRTGTASYEQYF. The CDR3 DNA reads TGTGCCAGCAGAACCGGGACAGCCTCCTACGAGCAGTACTTC.

This clonotype was detected a few times. The V gene is TRBV7-2, the J gene TRBJ2-2; a possible D gene is TRBD2 (5 bases). V lost 3 bases and J lost 3, with 11 bases in between. This CDR3 comprises 15 residues. Germline CDR1 reads SGHTA; CDR2 reads FQGNSA. DNA of the CDR3: TGTGCCAGCAGCTTCGGACTCACCTACACCGGGGAGCTGTTTTTT. Protein product: CASSFGLTYTGELFF.

This clonotype was detected ten times or more. The chain is built from TRBV18 and TRBJ2-7; D uncertain. V lost 1 base, J lost 0 bases, and 10 bases lay in between. The CDR3 has 15 residues. Germline V gene lookup returns CDR1 KGHSH and CDR2 LQKENI. The CDR3 is CASSPRQEFSYEQYF. The DNA of the CDR3 is TGTGCCAGCTCACCACGGCAGGAGTTCTCCTACGAGCAGTACTTC.

This clonotype was counted between two and nine times. The V gene is TRBV18, the J gene TRBJ2-7, with D hard to call. There are 14 residues in the CDR3. The V end was cut by 1 base, the J end by 5 bases, with 12 bases between. The germline V gene has CDR1 KGHSH and CDR2 LQKENI. CDR3 bases: TGTGCCAGCTCACCACGTGACCAGGACCACGAGCAGTACTTC. As protein: CASSPRDQDHEQYF.

J is TRBJ1-4 and V is TRBV7-9; 8 bases map to TRBD1. The CDR3 is 15 residues long. V lost 4 bases to trimming and J lost 10 bases; unmatched junction nucleotides: 11. Germline V lookup: CDR1 SEHNR, CDR2 FQNEAQ (reference sequence). The CDR3 DNA reads as TGTGCCAGCAGCTCCAACGGCAGGGGGCTGGCAAAACTGTTTTTT. Translating it yields CASSSNGRGLAKLFF.

This clonotype was detected many times. The V call is TRBV30, the J call TRBJ1-5, with a possible D match to TRBD1 (6 bases). CDR3 length: 13 amino acids. Germline CDR1 reads GTSNPN; CDR2 reads SVGIG (reference sequence). V lost 6 bases and J lost 1, with 10 bases in between. The CDR3 DNA sequence: TGTGCCTGTGGGACATCAAGCAATCAGCCCCAGCATTTT. Its protein is CACGTSSNQPQHF.

This chain links TRBV30 with TRBJ2-3; 9 bases are a match to TRBD1. This CDR3 spans 14 amino acids. V lost 5 bases and J lost 3; bases outside the gene matches: 6. Germline lookup yields CDR1 GTSNPN and CDR2 SVGIG (reference sequence). Written as DNA, the CDR3 is TGTGCCTGGGCTGACGGACAGGGGACAGATACGCAGTATTTT. The encoded protein is CAWADGQGTDTQYF.

V usage is TRBV7-9 and J usage is TRBJ1-2, with 7 positions matching TRBD1. Germline V lookup: CDR1 SEHNR, CDR2 FQNEAQ (reference sequence). The CDR3 consists of 16 residues. The junction had 13 bases not matched to a gene; V was cut back by 5 bases and J by 4 bases. CDR3 protein: CASSAQETGPSYGYTF. The CDR3 DNA sequence: TGTGCCAGCAGCGCACAGGAGACAGGGCCTTCCTATGGCTACACCTTC.

The genes are TRBV12-3 or TRBV12-4 and TRBJ1-6; TRBD1 matches at 7 bases. The CDR3 consists of 14 residues. V was pared by 7 bases and J by 9 bases, with 9 bases of the junction left unmatched. CDR3 coding DNA: TGTGCCAGCACCACCAGCCAGGGGGGTTCACCCCTCCACTTT. Encoded protein: CASTTSQGGSPLHF.

The V gene is TRBV20-1, the J gene TRBJ2-7; D uncertain. The V end was cut by 3 bases, the J end by 2 bases, with 14 bases between. The CDR3 runs 14 residues. The germline CDR1 and CDR2 sequences are DFQATT and SNEGSKA (reference sequence). The CDR3 here is CSASPDGVTYEQYF. CDR3 in DNA: TGCAGTGCTAGTCCGGACGGAGTCACCTACGAGCAGTACTTC.

The gene calls are TRBV19 and TRBJ1-2, with D possibly TRBD1 on 5 matching bases. Germline assignment: CDR1 LNHDA and CDR2 SQIVND (reference sequence). The ends were cut back, 6 bases at V and 4 bases at J, with 21 bases in the middle. The CDR3 spans 16 residues. The DNA for the CDR3 is TGTGCCAGTAGATTACGACAGACTGTGCCCATCTATGGCTACACCTTC. Translation gives CASRLRQTVPIYGYTF.

CDR3 nucleotides: TGTGCCAGCAGTTACTCGAAGGGGGGGAGTTCACCCCTCCACTTT. Protein product: CASSYSKGGSSPLHF. The chain links TRBV6-9 to TRBJ1-6, with a weak D call TRBD1 (6 bases). CDR3 length: 15 amino acids. Germline assignment: CDR1 MNHGY and CDR2 SVAAGI. V lost 3 bases, J lost 9 bases, and 15 bases lay in between.

The J gene is TRBJ2-3, the V gene TRBV10-3, with 8 positions matching TRBD2. Trimming at V came to 6 bases and at J to 4 bases, leaving 6 bases not matched to a gene. CDR1 is ENHRY and CDR2 is SYGVKD in the germline V gene. The CDR3 is 14 amino acids. Written as DNA, the CDR3 is TGTGCCATCAGCCTTACAGCGGGAGCAGATACGCAGTATTTT. This gives the protein CAISLTAGADTQYF.

In its sample, this clonotype was seen many times. The chain has TRBV29-1 and TRBJ2-5; D perhaps matches TRBD2 (7 bases). CDR3 size: 14 residues. V lost 2 bases, J lost 2 bases, and 12 bases lay in between. Germline-derived CDR1 and CDR2 are SQVTM and ANQGSEA. CDR3 region: CSVERGGRQETQYF. Here the CDR3 DNA reads TGCAGCGTTGAAAGGGGGGGCCGGCAAGAGACCCAGTACTTC.

This clonotype was seen a handful of times. The chain uses TRBV2 and TRBJ2-3; D not resolved. V was clipped by 5 bases and J by 3 bases, with 12 bases between them. Germline lookup yields CDR1 SNHLY and CDR2 FYNNEI. This CDR3 is built from 14 residues. CDR3 protein: CASSNLWETDTQYF. For the CDR3, the DNA is TGTGCCAGCAGTAATCTTTGGGAAACAGATACGCAGTATTTT.